The rows below give T cell receptor beta chains drawn from one sample of a study of blood T cell repertoires in COVID-19. Method: immunoSEQ multiplex PCR; TCRdb's copy keeps in-frame clones and lacks some. The repertoire has 200,000 to 300,000 clones, 87% of them found once; the top ten carry roughly 1.6%. The sample taken for sequencing was peripheral blood. Receptors were obtained from a woman between 40 and 50 years old who had recovered from COVID-19. CDR3s include the opening cysteine and the closing phenylalanine or tryptophan.

j_gene	v_gene	CDR3aa
TRBJ2-1	TRBV6-6	CASSNPGQGYNEQFF
TRBJ1-2	TRBV7-3	CASSPSRGANYGYTF
TRBJ2-3	TRBV5-4	CASSPNSGGATDTQYF
TRBJ2-2	TRBV9	CASSERVQGANTGELFF
TRBJ1-1	TRBV19	CASSIAVYTEAFF
TRBJ1-2	TRBV5-4	CASSHRRDYGYTF
TRBJ1-2	TRBV6-4	CASSPRQESNYGYTF
TRBJ1-1	TRBV7-3	CASSLTGGYAEAFF
TRBJ1-2	TRBV9	CASSAPDRGINYGYTF
TRBJ2-3	TRBV19	CASSLYRGRSNTDTQYF
TRBJ2-7	TRBV5-6	CASSSGTAYEQYF
TRBJ1-2	TRBV11-2	CASRTTGSPYGYTF
TRBJ1-2	TRBV6-5	CASSRSGNYGYTF
TRBJ2-4	TRBV4-1	CASSQGPADREYF
TRBJ1-2	TRBV3-1/TRBV3-2	CASSLRGGGYGYTF
TRBJ1-5	TRBV12-5	CASGADRVPGGPQHF
TRBJ2-1	TRBV11-2	CASSLAGTYNEQFF
TRBJ1-5	TRBV6-5	CASSQISNQPQHF
TRBJ2-5	TRBV2	CASSEAQGRGPYQETQYF
TRBJ1-2	TRBV12-5	CASGLVPGSDYTF
TRBJ1-4	TRBV12-3/TRBV12-4	CASSFPLGKLFF
TRBJ1-2	TRBV6-6	CASSPVWGQDNANYGYTF
TRBJ1-2	TRBV4-1	CASSHHAGGRILSYGYTF
TRBJ2-3	TRBV11-2	CASSYRDRGGTQYF
TRBJ1-2	TRBV2	CASNKPGTGASFYGYTF
TRBJ2-1	TRBV6-5	CASTGTVYNEQFF
TRBJ2-5	TRBV6-5	CASSYGRGRETQYF
TRBJ2-2	TRBV10-1	CASSGTGASDTGELFF
TRBJ1-2	TRBV5-6	CASSSRVSLNYGYTF
TRBJ1-4	TRBV7-9	CASSSQGWSTNEKLFF
TRBJ1-4	TRBV5-1	CASSFITGYNEKLFF
TRBJ2-3	TRBV5-4	CASSLRTETRTDTQYF
TRBJ1-6	TRBV7-9	CASAPAMTAWNSPLHF
TRBJ1-2	TRBV4-2	CASSQADREDGYTF
TRBJ2-4	TRBV13	CASSSGAWGGLAKNIQYF
TRBJ2-2	TRBV7-7	CASSPGTGNTGELFF
TRBJ1-2	TRBV4-1	CASSQEARGRYGGYTF
TRBJ2-2	TRBV27	CASSPLDRGVVYTGELFF
TRBJ1-6	TRBV7-9	CASSRQGNSPLHF
TRBJ2-1	TRBV9	CASSLLAGGPEEQFF
TRBJ1-2	TRBV4-3	CASSQFSGAVNYGYTF